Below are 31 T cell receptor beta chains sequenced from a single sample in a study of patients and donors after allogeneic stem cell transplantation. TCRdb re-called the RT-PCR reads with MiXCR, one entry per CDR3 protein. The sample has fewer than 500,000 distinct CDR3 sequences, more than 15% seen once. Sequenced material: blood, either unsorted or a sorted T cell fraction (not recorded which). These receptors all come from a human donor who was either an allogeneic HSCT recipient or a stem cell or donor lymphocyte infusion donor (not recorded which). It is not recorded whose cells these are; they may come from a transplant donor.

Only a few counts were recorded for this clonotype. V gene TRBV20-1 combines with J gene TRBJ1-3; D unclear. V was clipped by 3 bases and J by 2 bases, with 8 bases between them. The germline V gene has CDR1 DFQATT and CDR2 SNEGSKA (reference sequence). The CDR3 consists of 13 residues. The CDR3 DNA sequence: TGCAGTGCTAGGTCGGATCCTGGAAACACCATATATTTT. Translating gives CSARSDPGNTIYF.

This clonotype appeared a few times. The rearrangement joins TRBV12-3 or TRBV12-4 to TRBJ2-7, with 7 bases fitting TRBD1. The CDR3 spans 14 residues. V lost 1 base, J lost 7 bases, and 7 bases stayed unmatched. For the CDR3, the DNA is TGTGCCAGCAGTTTAGAGGTTAGGGGGCAGGAGCAGTACTTC. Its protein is CASSLEVRGQEQYF.

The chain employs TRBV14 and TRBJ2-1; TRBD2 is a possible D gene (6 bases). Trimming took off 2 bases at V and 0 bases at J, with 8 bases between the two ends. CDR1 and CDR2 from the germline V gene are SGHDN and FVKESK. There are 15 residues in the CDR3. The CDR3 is CASSQWGVSYNEQFF. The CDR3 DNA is TGTGCCAGCAGCCAATGGGGGGTCTCCTACAATGAGCAGTTCTTC.

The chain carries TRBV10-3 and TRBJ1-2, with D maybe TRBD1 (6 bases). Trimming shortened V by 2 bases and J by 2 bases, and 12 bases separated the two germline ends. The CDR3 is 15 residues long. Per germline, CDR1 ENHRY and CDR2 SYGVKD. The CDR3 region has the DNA TGTGCCATCAGTGAGAGTTCCAGGGGAAACTATGGCTACACCTTC. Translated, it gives CAISESSRGNYGYTF.

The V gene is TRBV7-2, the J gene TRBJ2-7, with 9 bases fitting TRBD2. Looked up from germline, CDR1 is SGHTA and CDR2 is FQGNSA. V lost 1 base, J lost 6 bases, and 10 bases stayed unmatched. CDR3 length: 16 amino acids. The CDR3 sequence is CASSLEGAGGLREQYF. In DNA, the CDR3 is TGTGCCAGCAGCTTAGAGGGGGCGGGGGGGCTCCGCGAGCAGTACTTC.

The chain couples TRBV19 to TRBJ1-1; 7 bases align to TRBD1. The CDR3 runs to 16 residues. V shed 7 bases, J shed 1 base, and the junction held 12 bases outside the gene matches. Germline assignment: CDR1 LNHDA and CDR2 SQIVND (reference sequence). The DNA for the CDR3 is TGTGCCAGTATCCGTACAGGGGTGTGGCGGAACACTGAAGCTTTCTTT. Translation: CASIRTGVWRNTEAFF.

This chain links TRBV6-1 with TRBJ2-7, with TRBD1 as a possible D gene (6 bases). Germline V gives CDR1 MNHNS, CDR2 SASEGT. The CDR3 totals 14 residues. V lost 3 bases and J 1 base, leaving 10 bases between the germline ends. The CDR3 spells CASSDQTGSYEQYF. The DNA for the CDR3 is TGTGCCAGCAGTGACCAGACAGGTTCCTACGAGCAGTACTTC.

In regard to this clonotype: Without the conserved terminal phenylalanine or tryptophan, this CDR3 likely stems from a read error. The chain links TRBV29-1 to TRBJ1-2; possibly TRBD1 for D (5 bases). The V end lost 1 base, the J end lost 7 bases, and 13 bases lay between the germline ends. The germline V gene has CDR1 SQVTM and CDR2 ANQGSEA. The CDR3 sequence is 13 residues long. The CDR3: CSVEGQVGGGYTL. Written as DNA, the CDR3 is TGCAGCGTTGAAGGTCAGGTTGGGGGTGGCTACACCCTC.

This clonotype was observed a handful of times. The CDR3 region has the DNA TGCAGTGCTATTGTGAGGCAGGTAGCCTCTGGAAACACCATATATTTT. Protein sequence: CSAIVRQVASGNTIYF. This chain uses TRBV20-1 with TRBJ1-3; unclear D gene. Germline assignment: CDR1 DFQATT and CDR2 SNEGSKA (reference sequence). The V and J ends lost 4 bases and 0 bases respectively, with 16 bases between them. CDR3 length equals 16 residues.

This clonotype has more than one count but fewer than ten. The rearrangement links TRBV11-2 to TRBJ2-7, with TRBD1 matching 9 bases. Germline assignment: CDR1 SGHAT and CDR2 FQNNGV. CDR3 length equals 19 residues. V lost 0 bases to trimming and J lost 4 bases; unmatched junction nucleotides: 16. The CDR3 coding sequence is TGTGCCAGCAGCTTAGAGATTTGGGCCAGTCGGGACAGGGCTTACGAGCAGTACTTC. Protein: CASSLEIWASRDRAYEQYF. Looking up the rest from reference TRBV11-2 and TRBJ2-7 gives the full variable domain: EAGVAQSPRYKIIEKRQSVAFWCNPISGHATLYWYQQILGQGPKLLIQFQNNGVVDDSQLPKDRFSAERLKGVDSTLKIQPAKLEDSAVYLCASSLEIWASRDRAYEQYFGPGTRLTVT.

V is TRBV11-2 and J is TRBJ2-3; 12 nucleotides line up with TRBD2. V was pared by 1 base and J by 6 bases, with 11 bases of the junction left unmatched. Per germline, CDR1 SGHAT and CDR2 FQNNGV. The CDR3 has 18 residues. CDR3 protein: CASSLVAASGGVRDTQYF. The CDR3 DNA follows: TGTGCCAGCAGCTTAGTTGCTGCTAGCGGGGGGGTCAGGGATACGCAGTATTTT.

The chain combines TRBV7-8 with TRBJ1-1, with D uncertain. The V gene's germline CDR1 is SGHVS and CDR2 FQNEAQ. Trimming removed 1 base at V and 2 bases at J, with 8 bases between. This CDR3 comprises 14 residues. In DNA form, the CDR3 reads TGTGCCAGCAGCTTAGAACTCGGCAACACTGAAGCTTTCTTT. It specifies CASSLELGNTEAFF.

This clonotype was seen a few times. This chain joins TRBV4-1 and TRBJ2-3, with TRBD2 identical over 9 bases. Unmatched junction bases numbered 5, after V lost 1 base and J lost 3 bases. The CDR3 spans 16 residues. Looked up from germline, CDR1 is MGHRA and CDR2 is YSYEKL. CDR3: CASSQVPGLATDTQYF. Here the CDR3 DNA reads TGCGCCAGCAGCCAAGTTCCGGGACTAGCAACAGATACGCAGTATTTT.

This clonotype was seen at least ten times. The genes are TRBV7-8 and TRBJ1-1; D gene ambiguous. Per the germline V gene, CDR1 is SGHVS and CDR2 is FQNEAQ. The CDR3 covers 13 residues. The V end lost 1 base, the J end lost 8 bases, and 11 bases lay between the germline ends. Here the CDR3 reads CASSLVWDREAFF. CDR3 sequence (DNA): TGTGCCAGCAGCTTAGTGTGGGATCGCGAAGCTTTCTTT. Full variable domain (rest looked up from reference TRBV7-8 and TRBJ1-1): GAGVSQSPRYKVAKRGQDVALRCDPISGHVSLFWYQQALGQGPEFLTYFQNEAQLDKSGLPSDRFFAERPEGSVSTLKIQRTQQEDSAVYLCASSLVWDREAFFGQGTRLTVV.

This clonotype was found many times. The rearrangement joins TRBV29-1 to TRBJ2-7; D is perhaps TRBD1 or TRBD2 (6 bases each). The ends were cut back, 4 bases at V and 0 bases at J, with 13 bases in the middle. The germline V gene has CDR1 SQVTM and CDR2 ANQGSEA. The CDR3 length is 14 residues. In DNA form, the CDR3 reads TGCAGCGTTGTTCGGAGGGACAACTCCTACGAGCAGTACTTC. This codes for CSVVRRDNSYEQYF.

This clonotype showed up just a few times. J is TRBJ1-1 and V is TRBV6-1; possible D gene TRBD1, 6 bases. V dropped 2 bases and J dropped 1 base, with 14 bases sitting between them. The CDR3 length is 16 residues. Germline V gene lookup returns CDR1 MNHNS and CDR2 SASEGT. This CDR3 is CASSEKVNRANTEAFF. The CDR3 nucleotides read TGTGCCAGCAGTGAAAAGGTTAACAGGGCGAACACTGAAGCTTTCTTT.

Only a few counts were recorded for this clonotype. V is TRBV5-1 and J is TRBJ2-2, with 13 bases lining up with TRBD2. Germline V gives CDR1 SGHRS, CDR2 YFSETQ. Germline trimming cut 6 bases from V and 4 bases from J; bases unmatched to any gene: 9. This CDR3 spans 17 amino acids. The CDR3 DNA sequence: TGCGCCAGCACCTTCAGGACTAGCGGGGGCCGCACCGGGGAGCTGTTTTTT. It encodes CASTFRTSGGRTGELFF.

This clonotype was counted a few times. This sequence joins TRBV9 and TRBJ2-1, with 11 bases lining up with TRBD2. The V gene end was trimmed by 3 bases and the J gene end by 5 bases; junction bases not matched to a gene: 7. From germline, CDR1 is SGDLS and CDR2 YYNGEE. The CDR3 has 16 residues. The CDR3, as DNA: TGTGCCAGCAGCGCGTATAGCGGGAGGGCCAACAATGAGCAGTTCTTC. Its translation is CASSAYSGRANNEQFF.

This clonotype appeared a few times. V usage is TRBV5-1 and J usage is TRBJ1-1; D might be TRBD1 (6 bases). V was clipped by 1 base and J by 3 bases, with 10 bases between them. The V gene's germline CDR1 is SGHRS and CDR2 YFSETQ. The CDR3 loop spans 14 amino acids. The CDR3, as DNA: TGCGCCAGCAGCTTGCAGGGGTGGTACACTGAAGCTTTCTTT. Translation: CASSLQGWYTEAFF.

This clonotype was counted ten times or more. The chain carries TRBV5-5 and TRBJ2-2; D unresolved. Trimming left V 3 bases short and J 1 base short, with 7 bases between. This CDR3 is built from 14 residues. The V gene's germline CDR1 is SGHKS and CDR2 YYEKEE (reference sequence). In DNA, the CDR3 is TGTGCCAGCAGCTCCCGAGGGAACACCGGGGAGCTGTTTTTT. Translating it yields CASSSRGNTGELFF.

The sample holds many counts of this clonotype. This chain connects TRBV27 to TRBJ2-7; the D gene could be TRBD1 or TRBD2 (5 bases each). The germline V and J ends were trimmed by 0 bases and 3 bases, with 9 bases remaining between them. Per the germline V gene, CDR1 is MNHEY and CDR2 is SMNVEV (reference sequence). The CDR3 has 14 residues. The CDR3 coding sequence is TGTGCCAGCAGTTTATCGGGGACGGTCTACGAGCAGTACTTC. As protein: CASSLSGTVYEQYF.

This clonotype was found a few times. The CDR3 spells CASSSARRGGPYEQYF. The CDR3 region has the DNA TGTGCCAGCAGTTCCGCACGGCGCGGGGGCCCCTACGAGCAGTACTTC. The rearrangement links TRBV7-8 to TRBJ2-7, with D tentatively TRBD2 (7 bases). The ends were cut back, 6 bases at V and 2 bases at J, with 20 bases in the middle. Germline CDR1 SGHVS, CDR2 FQNEAQ. CDR3 length: 16 amino acids.

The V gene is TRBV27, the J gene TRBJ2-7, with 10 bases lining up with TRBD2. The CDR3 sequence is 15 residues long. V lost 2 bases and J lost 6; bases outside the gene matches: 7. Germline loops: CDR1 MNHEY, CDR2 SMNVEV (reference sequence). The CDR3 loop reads CASSLSGRAWSEQYF. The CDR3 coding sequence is TGTGCCAGCAGTTTAAGCGGGAGGGCCTGGAGCGAGCAGTACTTC.

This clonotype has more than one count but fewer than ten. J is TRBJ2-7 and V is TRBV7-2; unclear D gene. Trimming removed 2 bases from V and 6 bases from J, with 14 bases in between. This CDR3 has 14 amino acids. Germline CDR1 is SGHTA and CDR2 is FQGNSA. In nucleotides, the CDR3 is TGTGCCAGCAGCTTAAAGCCCCCCGTCGGCGAGCAGTACTTC. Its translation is CASSLKPPVGEQYF.

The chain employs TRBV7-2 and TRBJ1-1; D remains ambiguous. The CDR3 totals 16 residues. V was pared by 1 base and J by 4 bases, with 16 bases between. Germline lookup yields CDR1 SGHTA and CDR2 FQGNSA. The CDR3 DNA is TGTGCCAGCAGCTTAGATATGAAGGGTCTAACCACTGAAGCTTTCTTT. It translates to CASSLDMKGLTTEAFF.

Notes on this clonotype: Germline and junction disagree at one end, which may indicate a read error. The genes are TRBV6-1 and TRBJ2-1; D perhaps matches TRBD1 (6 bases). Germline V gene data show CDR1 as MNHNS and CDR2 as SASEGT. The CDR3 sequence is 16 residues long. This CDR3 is CANSGLGGGHWNEQFF. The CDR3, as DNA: TGTGCCAACAGTGGCCTTGGTGGGGGACATTGGAATGAGCAGTTCTTC.

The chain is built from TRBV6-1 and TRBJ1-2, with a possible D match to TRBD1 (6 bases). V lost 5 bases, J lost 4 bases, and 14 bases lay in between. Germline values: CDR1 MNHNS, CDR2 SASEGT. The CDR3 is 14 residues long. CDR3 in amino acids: CASSQSGQRYGYTF. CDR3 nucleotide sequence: TGTGCCAGCAGTCAATCCGGACAGCGCTATGGCTACACCTTC.

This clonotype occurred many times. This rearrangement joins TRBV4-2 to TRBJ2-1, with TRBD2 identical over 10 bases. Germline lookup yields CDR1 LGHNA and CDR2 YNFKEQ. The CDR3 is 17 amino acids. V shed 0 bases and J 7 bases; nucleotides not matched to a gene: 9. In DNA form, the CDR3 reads TGTGCCAGCAGCCAAGACCTCACTAGCGGGACTAAGAATGAGCAGTTCTTC. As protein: CASSQDLTSGTKNEQFF.

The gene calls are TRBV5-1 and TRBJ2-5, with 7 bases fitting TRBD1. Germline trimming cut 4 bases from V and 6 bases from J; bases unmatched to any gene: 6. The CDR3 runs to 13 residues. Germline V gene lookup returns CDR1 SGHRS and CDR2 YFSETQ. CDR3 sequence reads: CASSPGTAKTQYF. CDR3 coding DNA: TGCGCCAGCAGCCCCGGGACAGCGAAGACCCAGTACTTC.

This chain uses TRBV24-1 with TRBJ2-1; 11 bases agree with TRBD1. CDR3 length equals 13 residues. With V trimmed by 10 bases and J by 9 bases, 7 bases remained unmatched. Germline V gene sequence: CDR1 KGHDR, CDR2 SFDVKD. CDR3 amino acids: CATTGTGGREQFF. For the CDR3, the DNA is TGTGCCACTACCGGGACAGGGGGTCGTGAGCAGTTCTTC.

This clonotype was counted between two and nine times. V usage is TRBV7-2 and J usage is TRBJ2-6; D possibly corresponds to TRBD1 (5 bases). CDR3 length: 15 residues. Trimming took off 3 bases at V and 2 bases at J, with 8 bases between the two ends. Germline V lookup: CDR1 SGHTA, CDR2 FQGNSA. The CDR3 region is CASSFQGAGANVLTF. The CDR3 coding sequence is TGTGCCAGCAGCTTTCAGGGCGCTGGGGCCAACGTCCTGACTTTC.